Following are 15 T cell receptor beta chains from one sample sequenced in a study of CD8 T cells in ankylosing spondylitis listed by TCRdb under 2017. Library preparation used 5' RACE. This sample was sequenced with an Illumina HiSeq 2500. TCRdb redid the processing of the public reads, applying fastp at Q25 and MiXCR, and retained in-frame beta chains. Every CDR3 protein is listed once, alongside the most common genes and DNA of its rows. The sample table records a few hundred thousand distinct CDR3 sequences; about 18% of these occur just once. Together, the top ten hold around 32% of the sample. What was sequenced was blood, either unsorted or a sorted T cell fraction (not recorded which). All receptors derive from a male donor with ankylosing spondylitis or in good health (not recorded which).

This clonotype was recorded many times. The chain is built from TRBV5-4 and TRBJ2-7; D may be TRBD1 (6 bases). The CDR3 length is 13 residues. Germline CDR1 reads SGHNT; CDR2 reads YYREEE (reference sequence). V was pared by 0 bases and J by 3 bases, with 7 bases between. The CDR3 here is CASSLVQGYEQYF. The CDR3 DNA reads TGTGCCAGCAGCTTGGTACAGGGCTACGAGCAGTACTTC.

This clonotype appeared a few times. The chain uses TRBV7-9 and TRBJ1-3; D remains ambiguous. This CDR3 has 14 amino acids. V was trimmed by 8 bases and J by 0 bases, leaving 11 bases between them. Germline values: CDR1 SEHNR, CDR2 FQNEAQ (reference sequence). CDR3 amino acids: CASETSNSGNTIYF. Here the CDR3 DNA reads TGTGCCAGCGAAACATCAAACTCTGGAAACACCATATATTTT.

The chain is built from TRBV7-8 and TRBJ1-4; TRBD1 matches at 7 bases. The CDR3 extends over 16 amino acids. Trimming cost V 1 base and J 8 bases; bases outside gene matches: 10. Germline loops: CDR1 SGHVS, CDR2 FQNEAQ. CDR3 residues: CASSLELNRGAEKLFF. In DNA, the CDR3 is TGTGCCAGCAGCTTAGAGCTTAACAGGGGCGCCGAAAAACTGTTTTTT.

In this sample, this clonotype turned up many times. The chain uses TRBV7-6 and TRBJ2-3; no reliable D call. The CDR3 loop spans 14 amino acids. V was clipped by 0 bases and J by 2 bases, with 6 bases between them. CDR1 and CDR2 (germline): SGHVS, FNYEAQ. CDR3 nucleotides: TGTGCCAGCAGCTTAGCTGCGACCACAGATACGCAGTATTTT. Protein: CASSLAATTDTQYF.

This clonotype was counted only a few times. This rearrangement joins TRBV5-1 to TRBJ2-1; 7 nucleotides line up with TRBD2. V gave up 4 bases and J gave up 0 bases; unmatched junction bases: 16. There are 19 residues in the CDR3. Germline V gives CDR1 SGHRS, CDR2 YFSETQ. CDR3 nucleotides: TGCGCCAGCAGCCCGGCGGCGGGAGAAGTTATGGACTCCTACAATGAGCAGTTCTTC. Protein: CASSPAAGEVMDSYNEQFF. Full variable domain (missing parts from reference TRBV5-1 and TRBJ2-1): KAGVTQTPRYLIKTRGQQVTLSCSPISGHRSVSWYQQTPGQGLQFLFEYFSETQRNKGNFPGRFSGRQFSNSRSEMNVSTLELGDSALYLCASSPAAGEVMDSYNEQFFGPGTRLTVL.

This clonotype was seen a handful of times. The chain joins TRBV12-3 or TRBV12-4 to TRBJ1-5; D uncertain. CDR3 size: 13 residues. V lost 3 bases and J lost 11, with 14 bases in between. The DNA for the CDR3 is TGTGCCAGCAGTTTTAATGGGTCGTTGGCCCAGCATTTT. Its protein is CASSFNGSLAQHF.

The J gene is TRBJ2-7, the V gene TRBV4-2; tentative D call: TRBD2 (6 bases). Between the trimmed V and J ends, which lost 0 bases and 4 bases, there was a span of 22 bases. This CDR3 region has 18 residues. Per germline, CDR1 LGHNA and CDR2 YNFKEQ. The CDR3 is CASSQELPLGRRSYEQYF. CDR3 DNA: TGTGCCAGCAGCCAAGAGCTGCCCCTAGGGAGGAGATCGTACGAGCAGTACTTC.

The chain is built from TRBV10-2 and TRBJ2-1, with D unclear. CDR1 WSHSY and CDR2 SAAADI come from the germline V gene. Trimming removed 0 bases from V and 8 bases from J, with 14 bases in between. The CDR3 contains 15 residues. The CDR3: CASSESRDFSHEQFF. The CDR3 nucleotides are TGCGCCAGCAGTGAGTCGAGAGACTTTTCTCATGAGCAGTTCTTC.

CDR3 amino acids: CASSAGLMVGELFF. The CDR3 DNA sequence: TGTGCCAGCAGCGCGGGACTAATGGTTGGGGAGCTGTTTTTT. The genes are TRBV12-3 or TRBV12-4 and TRBJ2-2, with TRBD2 identical over 7 bases. This CDR3 has 14 residues. After removal of 6 bases from V and 8 bases from J, the junction contained 9 bases not matched to a gene.

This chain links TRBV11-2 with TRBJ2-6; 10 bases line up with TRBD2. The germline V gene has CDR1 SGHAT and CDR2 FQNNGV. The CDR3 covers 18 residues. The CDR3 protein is CAETDGLAGEGGANVLTF. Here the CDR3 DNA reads TGTGCAGAAACCGATGGGCTAGCGGGAGAGGGTGGGGCCAACGTCCTGACTTTC.

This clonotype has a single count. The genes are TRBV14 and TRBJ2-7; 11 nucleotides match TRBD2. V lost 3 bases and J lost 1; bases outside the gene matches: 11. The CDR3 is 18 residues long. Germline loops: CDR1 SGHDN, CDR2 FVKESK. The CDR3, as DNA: TGTGCCAGCAGCCAGCATCAATCACTAGCGGGAGTGTCCTACGAGCAGTACTTC. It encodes CASSQHQSLAGVSYEQYF.

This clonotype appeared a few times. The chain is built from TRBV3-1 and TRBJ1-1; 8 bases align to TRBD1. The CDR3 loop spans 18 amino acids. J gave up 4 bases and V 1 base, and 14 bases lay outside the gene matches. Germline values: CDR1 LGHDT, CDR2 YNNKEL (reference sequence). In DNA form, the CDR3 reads TGTGCCAGCAGCCAAGGGGACGGACAGGGCCCTTTGGGCACTGAAGCTTTCTTT. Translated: CASSQGDGQGPLGTEAFF.

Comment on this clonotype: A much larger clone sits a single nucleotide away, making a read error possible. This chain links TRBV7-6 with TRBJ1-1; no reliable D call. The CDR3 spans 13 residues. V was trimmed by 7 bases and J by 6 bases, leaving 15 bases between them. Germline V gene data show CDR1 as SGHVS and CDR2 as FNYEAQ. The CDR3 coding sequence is TGTGCCAGCACCCCCACCGCGGGCTCTGAAGCTTTCTTT. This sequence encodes CASTPTAGSEAFF.

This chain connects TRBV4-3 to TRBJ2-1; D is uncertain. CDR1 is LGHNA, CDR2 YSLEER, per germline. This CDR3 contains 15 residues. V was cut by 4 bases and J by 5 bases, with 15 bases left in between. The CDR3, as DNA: TGCGCCAGCAGCCGCACAAGGTCGGCCAACAATGAGCAGTTCTTC. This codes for CASSRTRSANNEQFF.

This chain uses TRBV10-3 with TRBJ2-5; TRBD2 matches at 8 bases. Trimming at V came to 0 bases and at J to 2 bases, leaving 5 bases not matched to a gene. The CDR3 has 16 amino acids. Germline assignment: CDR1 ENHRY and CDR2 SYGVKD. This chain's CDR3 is CAISESGGGRQETQYF. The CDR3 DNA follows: TGTGCCATCAGTGAGTCGGGCGGGGGGCGGCAAGAGACCCAGTACTTC.